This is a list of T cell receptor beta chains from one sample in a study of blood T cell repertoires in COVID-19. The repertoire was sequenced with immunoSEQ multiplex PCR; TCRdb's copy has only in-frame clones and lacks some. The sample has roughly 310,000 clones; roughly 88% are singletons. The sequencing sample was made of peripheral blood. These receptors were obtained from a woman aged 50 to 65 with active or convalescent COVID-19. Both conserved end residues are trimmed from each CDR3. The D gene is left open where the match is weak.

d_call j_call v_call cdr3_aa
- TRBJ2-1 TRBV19 ASSIRSLGAEQF
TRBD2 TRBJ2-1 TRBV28 ASSLSSGRADEQF
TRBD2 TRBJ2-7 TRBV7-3 ASSPGSGAYEQY
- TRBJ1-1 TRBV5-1 ANHPTEAF
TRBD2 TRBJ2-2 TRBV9 ASSPLGLAGTGELF
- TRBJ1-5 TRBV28 ASIRQGNQPQH
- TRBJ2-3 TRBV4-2 ASSQLRIGRDTDTQY
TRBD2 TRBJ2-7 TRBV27 ASSLVGGTGSSYEQY
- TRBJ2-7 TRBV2 ASGEAGLIYEQY
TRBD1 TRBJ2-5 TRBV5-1 ASSLQGAGSQETQY
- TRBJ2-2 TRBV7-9 ASSPITGELF
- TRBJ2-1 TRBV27 ASSTQYNEQF
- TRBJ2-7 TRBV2 ASSIETSYEQY
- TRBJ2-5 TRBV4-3 ASSQDLGLPETQY
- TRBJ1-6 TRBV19 ASSIGNSPLH
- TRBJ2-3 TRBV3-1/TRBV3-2 ASSPALTGLAQY
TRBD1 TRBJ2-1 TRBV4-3 ASSQDRTGGWNEQF
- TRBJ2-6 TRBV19 ASSKGGSGANVLT
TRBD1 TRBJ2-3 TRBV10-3 AINRDSSGADTQY
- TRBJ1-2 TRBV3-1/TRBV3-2 ASSPGTFNYGYT
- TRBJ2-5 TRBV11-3 ASSLGNSEETQY
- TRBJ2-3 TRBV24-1 ATSQGGLSTDTQY
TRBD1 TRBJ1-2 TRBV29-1 SAQTGGGYGYT
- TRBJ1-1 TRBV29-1 SVRSRGSSNTEAF
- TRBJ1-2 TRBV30 AWSVLRGYGYT
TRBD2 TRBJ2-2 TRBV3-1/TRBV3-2 ASSQLIGLAGGPGTGELF
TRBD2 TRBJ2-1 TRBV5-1 ASSLPLTSGNEQF
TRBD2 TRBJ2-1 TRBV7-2 ASSASLGGRTFYEQF
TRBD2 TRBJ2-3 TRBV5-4 ASSIMLAGASTDTQY